Listed below are T cell receptor beta chains from one sample, sequenced in a study of CD8 T cells in ankylosing spondylitis. One entry per CDR3 protein results from TCRdb running MiXCR on the 5' RACE reads. The table has under 170,000 distinct CDR3 sequences, more than 40% seen once; the top ten hold approximately 16%. Sequencing used synovial fluid, either unsorted or a sorted T cell fraction (not recorded which). The receptors were gathered from a male donor with ankylosing spondylitis. The CDR3 runs from the conserved cysteine through the conserved F or W. The D gene is left open where the match is weak. Only some rows state a clone size, as once, few, many or a class for expanded clones.

v_gene	d_gene	abundance	j_gene	CDR3aa	CDR3nt
TRBV18	.	few	TRBJ1-1	CASSPPGRLLNTEAFF	TGTGCCAGCTCACCACCGGGACGGCTATTGAACACTGAAGCTTTCTTT
TRBV7-8	.	few	TRBJ1-1	CASSLVGVGTEAFF	TGTGCCAGCAGCTTAGTGGGGGTAGGGACTGAAGCTTTCTTT
TRBV12-3/TRBV12-4	.	few	TRBJ1-2	CASSRLLKGPSSGSYGYTF	TGTGCCAGCAGTCGCCTCCTGAAAGGCCCCTCTTCAGGGTCCTATGGCTACACCTTC
TRBV13	.	.	TRBJ2-1	CASSLGAGGYEQFF	TGTGCCAGCAGCTTAGGGGCCGGAGGCTATGAGCAGTTCTTC
TRBV5-1	.	few	TRBJ2-2	CASSFWGDTGELFF	TGCGCCAGCAGCTTCTGGGGGGACACCGGGGAGCTGTTTTTT
TRBV9	.	.	TRBJ2-1	CASSPAPLGSTYNEQFF	TGTGCCAGCAGCCCAGCTCCTTTAGGGAGCACCTACAATGAGCAGTTCTTC
TRBV7-9	.	few	TRBJ2-7	CASSLASGVDEQYF	TGTGCCAGCAGCTTAGCGTCCGGGGTAGACGAGCAGTACTTC
TRBV6-1	.	once	TRBJ2-7	CASSDTPLGSGEQYF	TGTGCCAGCAGTGATACCCCGCTAGGCTCTGGGGAGCAGTACTTC
TRBV29-1	.	many	TRBJ2-1	CSVELFTGSNEQFF	TGCAGCGTGGAGCTTTTTACAGGGTCAAATGAGCAGTTCTTC
TRBV9	.	once	TRBJ1-2	CASSSPWGGRANDGYTF	TGTGCCAGCAGCTCACCGTGGGGGGGCAGGGCGAATGATGGCTACACCTTC
TRBV20-1	TRBD1	once	TRBJ1-2	CSAYWTGYYGYTF	TGCAGTGCTTACTGGACAGGATACTATGGCTACACCTTC
TRBV11-2	.	.	TRBJ1-6	CASSGGVSPLHF	TGTGCCAGCAGCGGCGGGGTTTCACCCCTCCACTTT
TRBV21-1	.	many	TRBJ2-1	CASRDTSGSDNEQFF	TGTGCCAGCAGGGATACTAGCGGCTCCGACAATGAGCAGTTCTTC
TRBV9	TRBD2	few	TRBJ2-5	CASSVGTSGRAGETQYF	TGTGCCAGCAGCGTGGGGACTAGCGGGAGGGCGGGAGAGACCCAGTACTTC
TRBV5-5	.	.	TRBJ1-1	CASNRGDFTEAFF	TGTGCCAGCAATAGAGGAGACTTCACTGAAGCTTTCTTT
TRBV11-1	.	few	TRBJ2-1	CASSLAGGTGEQFF	TGTGCCAGCAGCTTGGCGGGAGGGACAGGTGAGCAGTTCTTC
TRBV20-1	.	few	TRBJ1-5	CSASVRNQPQHF	TGCAGTGCCTCAGTCCGTAATCAGCCCCAGCATTTT
TRBV29-1	TRBD1	few	TRBJ2-7	CSARQGEDYEQYF	TGCAGCGCACGACAGGGGGAGGACTACGAGCAGTACTTC
TRBV4-2	TRBD1	.	TRBJ1-1	CASSQDSADRGRWGTEAFF	TGTGCCAGCAGCCAAGATTCCGCCGACAGGGGGCGTTGGGGTACTGAAGCTTTCTTT
TRBV30	.	.	TRBJ2-7	CAWSNANFYEQYF	TGTGCCTGGAGTAATGCCAATTTCTACGAGCAGTACTTC
TRBV5-1	.	few	TRBJ1-2	CASSLNHRNYGYTF	TGCGCCAGCAGCTTGAATCACAGGAACTATGGCTACACCTTC
TRBV7-6	.	.	TRBJ2-2	CASSLLLENTGELFF	TGTGCCAGCAGCCTCTTACTGGAGAACACCGGGGAGCTGTTTTTT
TRBV12-3/TRBV12-4	.	.	TRBJ2-7	CASADRSYEQYF	TGTGCCAGCGCAGACCGTTCCTACGAGCAGTACTTC
TRBV10-3	.	many	TRBJ2-1	CAISAPSSVYEQFF	TGTGCCATCAGTGCCCCTAGCTCGGTCTATGAGCAGTTCTTC
TRBV29-1	.	.	TRBJ2-7	CSVPRRSSYEQYF	TGCAGCGTCCCGAGGAGGAGCTCCTACGAGCAGTACTTC
TRBV4-3	TRBD2	few	TRBJ2-7	CASSQAGGDAYEQYF	TGCGCCAGCAGCCAAGCGGGAGGTGACGCCTACGAGCAGTACTTC
TRBV4-2	.	many	TRBJ1-4	CASSQDGDYNEKLFF	TGTGCCAGCAGCCAAGACGGGGATTATAATGAAAAACTGTTTTTT
TRBV28	TRBD2	.	TRBJ2-2	CASSAVGLAFPGELFF	TGTGCCAGCAGTGCGGTCGGACTAGCGTTTCCCGGGGAGCTGTTTTTT
TRBV4-1	.	.	TRBJ1-1	CASSQDINTEAFF	TGCGCCAGCAGCCAAGACATCAACACTGAAGCTTTCTTT
TRBV6-4	TRBD2	.	TRBJ2-1	CASRPGTSHEQFF	TGTGCCAGCAGACCCGGGACTAGCCATGAGCAGTTCTTC
TRBV5-6	TRBD1	.	TRBJ2-5	CASSFLGTGVGETQYF	TGTGCCAGCAGCTTTTTGGGGACAGGGGTTGGGGAGACCCAGTACTTC
TRBV19	.	few	TRBJ2-5	CASSPQGLQTQYF	TGTGCCAGTAGTCCCCAGGGACTGCAGACCCAGTACTTC
TRBV7-8	.	few	TRBJ1-1	CASSLAMNTEAFF	TGTGCCAGCAGCTTAGCGATGAACACTGAAGCTTTCTTT
TRBV3-1	.	.	TRBJ2-5	CASSQEFRGQETQYF	TGTGCCAGCAGCCAAGAGTTTAGGGGCCAAGAGACCCAGTACTTC
TRBV7-9	.	many	TRBJ1-1	CASSPPPNTEAFF	TGTGCCAGCAGCCCCCCTCCAAACACTGAAGCTTTCTTT
TRBV28	TRBD2	few	TRBJ2-7	CASTPGGVYEQYF	TGTGCCAGCACACCGGGAGGTGTATACGAGCAGTACTTC